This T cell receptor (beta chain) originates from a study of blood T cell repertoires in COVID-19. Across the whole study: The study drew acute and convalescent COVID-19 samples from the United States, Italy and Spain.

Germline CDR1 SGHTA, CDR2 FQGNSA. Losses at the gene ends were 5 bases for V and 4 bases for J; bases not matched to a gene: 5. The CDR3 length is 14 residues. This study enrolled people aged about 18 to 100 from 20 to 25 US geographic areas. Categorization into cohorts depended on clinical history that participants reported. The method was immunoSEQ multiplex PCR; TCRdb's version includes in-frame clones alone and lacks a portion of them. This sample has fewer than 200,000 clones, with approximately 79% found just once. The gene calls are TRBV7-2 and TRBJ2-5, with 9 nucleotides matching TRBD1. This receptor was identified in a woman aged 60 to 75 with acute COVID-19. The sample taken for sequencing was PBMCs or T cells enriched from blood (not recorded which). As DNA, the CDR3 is TGTGCCAGCAGCGCTACAGGGGGCAGAGAGACCCAGTACTTC. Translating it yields CASSATGGRETQYF. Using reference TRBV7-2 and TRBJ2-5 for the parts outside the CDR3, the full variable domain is GAGVSQSPSNKVTEKGKDVELRCDPISGHTALYWYRQSLGQGLEFLIYFQGNSAPDKSGLPSDRFSAERTGGSVSTLTIQRTQQEDSAVYLCASSATGGRETQYFGPGTRLLVL.